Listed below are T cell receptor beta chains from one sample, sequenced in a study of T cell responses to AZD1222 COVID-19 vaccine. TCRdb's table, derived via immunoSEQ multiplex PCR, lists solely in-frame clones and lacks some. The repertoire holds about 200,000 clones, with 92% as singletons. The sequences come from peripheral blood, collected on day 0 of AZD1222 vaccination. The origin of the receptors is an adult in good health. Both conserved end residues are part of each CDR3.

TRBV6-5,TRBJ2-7,CASSKGQGNYEQYF
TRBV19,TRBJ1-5,CASIRGGSSNQPQHF
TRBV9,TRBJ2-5,CASSVEGAGWETQYF
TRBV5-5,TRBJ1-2,CASSFEGNYGYTF
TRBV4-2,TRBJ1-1,CASSQELGRTNTEAFF
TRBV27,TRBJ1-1,CASSFQGLAEAFF
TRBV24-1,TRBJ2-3,CATQRGGSDTQYF
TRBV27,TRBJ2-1,CASSFPGTGSLNEQFF
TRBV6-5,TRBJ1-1,CASSLRGHTEAFF
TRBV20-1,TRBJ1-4,CMTGTNEKLFF
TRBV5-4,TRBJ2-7,CASSLGGDRPYEQYF
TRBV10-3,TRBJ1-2,CAISESEGWVVYTF
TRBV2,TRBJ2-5,CASSEGRVTQYF
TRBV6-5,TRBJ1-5,CASRPPGGPQHF
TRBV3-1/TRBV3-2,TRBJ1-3,CASSQTQLGNTIYF
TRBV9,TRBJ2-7,CASSVGGQSSYEQYF
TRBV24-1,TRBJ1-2,CATSEGGQAQGYGYTF
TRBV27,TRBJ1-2,CASSSDRVIGYTF